This TCR beta chain is from a study of identifying expanded T cells in peripheral blood. Study results and caveats: Technical replicates showed approximately 1.2 changed clones; approximately 2 weeks roughly 18; four weeks 19.

In germline, CDR1 is MNHNY, CDR2 SVGAGI (reference sequence). This CDR3 comprises 14 residues. Trimming took 6 bases from V and 4 from J; bases not matched to a gene: 4. Using immunoSEQ multiplex PCR, the repertoire was profiled, and TCRdb retains in-frame clones only, with some absent. Of 80,000 to 90,000 clones in the sample, 75% to 90% were seen once. During the collection period, no donor immune events like infections were recorded. Concerning this clone: Its antigen is not known.

This receptor was identified in a person aged 18-70 years in good health. The sequenced sample was blood. The V call is TRBV6-6, the J call TRBJ1-2; the match to TRBD1 covers 11 bases. As DNA, the CDR3 is TGTGCCAGCAGCGGACAGGGGGCTTCCTATGGCTACACCTTC. It translates to CASSGQGASYGYTF.